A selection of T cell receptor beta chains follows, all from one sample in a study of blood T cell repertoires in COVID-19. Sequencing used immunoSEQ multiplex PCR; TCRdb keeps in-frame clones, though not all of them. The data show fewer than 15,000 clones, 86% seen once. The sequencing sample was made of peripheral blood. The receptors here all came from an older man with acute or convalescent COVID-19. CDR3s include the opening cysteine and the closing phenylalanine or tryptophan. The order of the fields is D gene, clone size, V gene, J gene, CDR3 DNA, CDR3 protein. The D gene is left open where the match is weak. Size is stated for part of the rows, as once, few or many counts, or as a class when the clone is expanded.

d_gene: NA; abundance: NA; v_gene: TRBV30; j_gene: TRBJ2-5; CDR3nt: TGTGCCTGGAGTGTAGGGGGGTCGGGAGGTCTCTTCCAAGAGACCCAGTACTTC; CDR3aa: CAWSVGGSGGLFQETQYF
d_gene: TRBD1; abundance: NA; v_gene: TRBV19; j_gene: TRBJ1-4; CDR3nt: TGTGCCAGTAGCCCGGGACAGAATGAAAAACTGTTTTTT; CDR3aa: CASSPGQNEKLFF
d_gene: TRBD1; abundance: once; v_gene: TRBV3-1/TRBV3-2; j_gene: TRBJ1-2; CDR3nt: TGTGCCAGCAGCCGGGGGGGACAGGGGTCGGGTGGCTACACCTTC; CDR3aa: CASSRGGQGSGGYTF
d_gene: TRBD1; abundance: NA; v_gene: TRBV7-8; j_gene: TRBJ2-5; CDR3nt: TGTGCCAGCAGCTTGAGACAGGGAGAGACCCAGTACTTC; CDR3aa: CASSLRQGETQYF
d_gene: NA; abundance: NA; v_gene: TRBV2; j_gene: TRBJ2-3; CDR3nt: TGTGCCAGCAGCTTTGGGCTTTCAGATACGCAGTATTTT; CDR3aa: CASSFGLSDTQYF
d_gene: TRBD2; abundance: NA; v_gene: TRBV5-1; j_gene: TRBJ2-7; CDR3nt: TGCGCCAGCAGCGCACACCCCGGGACTACCAATTACGAGCAGTACTTC; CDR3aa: CASSAHPGTTNYEQYF
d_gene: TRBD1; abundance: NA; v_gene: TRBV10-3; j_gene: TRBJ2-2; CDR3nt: TGTGCCATCGGGGCGACAGGGGGCACCGGGGAGCTGTTTTTT; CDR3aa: CAIGATGGTGELFF
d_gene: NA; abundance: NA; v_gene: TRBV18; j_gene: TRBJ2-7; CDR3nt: TGTGCCAGCTCACCTCCCGATGGCGGTTACGAGCAGTACTTC; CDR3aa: CASSPPDGGYEQYF
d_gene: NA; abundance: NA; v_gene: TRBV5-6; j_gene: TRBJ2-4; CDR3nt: TGTGCCAGCAGCTTTGGGCAGACAGTCCTCAAAAACATTCAGTACTTC; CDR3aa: CASSFGQTVLKNIQYF
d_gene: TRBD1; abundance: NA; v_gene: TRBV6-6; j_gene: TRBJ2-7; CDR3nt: TGTGCCAGCAGTGGGCCGGGACAGGACTCCTACGAGCAGTACTTC; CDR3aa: CASSGPGQDSYEQYF
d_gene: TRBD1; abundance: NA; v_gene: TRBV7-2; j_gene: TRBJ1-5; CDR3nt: TGTGCCAGCAGCTTAACCGCCGGGACAGGGGGCCAGCCCCAGCATTTT; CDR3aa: CASSLTAGTGGQPQHF
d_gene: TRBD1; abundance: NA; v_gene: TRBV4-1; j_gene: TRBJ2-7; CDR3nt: TGCGCCAGCAGCCAAGGGGGACAGGTTCAGGGTGAGCAGTACTTC; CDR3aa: CASSQGGQVQGEQYF
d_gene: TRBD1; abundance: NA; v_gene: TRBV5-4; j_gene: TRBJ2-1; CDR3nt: TGTGCCAGCAGCTCCGGGACAGGGGTGAATGAGCAGTTCTTC; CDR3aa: CASSSGTGVNEQFF
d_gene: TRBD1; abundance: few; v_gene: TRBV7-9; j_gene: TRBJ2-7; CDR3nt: TGTGCCAGCAGCTTAGGGACAGGAAAATCCTACGAGCAGTACTTC; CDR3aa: CASSLGTGKSYEQYF
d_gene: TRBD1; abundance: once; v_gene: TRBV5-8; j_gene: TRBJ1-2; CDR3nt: TGTGCCAGCAGCCGGGACAGGGGAGGATGGTATGGCTACACCTTC; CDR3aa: CASSRDRGGWYGYTF
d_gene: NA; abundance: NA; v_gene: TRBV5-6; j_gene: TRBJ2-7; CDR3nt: TGTGCCAGCAGCTTGGGTCCCGGGACAAAAAATAGCGAGCAGTACTTC; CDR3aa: CASSLGPGTKNSEQYF
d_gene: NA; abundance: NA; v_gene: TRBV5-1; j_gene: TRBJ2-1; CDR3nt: TGCGCCAGCAGCTCTGACGGACTATGGAATGAGCAGTTCTTC; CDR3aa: CASSSDGLWNEQFF
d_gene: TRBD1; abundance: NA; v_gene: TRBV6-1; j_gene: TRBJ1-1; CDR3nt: TGTGCCAGCAGTGAATACAGGGGGTTCACTGAAGCTTTCTTT; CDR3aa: CASSEYRGFTEAFF
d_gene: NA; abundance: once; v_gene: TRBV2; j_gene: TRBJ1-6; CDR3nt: TGTGCCAGCAGGGGGACGGGACATGCGAATTCACCCCTCCACTTT; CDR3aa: CASRGTGHANSPLHF
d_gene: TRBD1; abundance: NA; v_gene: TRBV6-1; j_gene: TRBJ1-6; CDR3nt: TGTGCCAGCAGTGAGAAGTTGGGTACAGGGGATTCACCCCTCCACTTT; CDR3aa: CASSEKLGTGDSPLHF
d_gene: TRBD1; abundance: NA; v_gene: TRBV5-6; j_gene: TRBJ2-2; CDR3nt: TGTGCCAGCAGCTTGGTACAGGGGGACACCGGGGAGCTGTTTTTT; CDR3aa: CASSLVQGDTGELFF
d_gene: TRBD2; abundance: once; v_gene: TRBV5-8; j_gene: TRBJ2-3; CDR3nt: TGTGCCAGCGGCACCGGGACTAGCGGGAGCACAGATACGCAGTATTTT; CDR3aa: CASGTGTSGSTDTQYF
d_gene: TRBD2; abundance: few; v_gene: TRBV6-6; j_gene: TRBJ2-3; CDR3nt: TGTGCCAGCAGCCGTCTACCCCCGGGACTAGCGGGAGGGGTGAGCACAGATACGCAGTATTTT; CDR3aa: CASSRLPPGLAGGVSTDTQYF
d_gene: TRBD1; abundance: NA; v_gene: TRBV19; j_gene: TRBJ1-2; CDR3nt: TGTGCCAGTAGTATGGTATCCCGGACAGGAGGCTACACCTTC; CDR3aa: CASSMVSRTGGYTF
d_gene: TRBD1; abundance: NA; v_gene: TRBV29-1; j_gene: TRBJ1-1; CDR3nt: TGCAGCGTGCTGACAGGGGACACTGAAGCTTTCTTT; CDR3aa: CSVLTGDTEAFF
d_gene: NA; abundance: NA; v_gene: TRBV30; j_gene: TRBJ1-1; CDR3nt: TGTGCCCAAACCCAGGGGAAGGCTGAAGCTTTCTTT; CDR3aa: CAQTQGKAEAFF
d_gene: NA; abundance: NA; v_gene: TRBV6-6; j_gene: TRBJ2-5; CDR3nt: TGTGCCAGCAGTTTTGGGCAGGGGGGTGAGACCCAGTACTTC; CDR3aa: CASSFGQGGETQYF
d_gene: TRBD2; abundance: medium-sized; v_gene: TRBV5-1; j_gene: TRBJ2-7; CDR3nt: TGCGCCAGCAGCACCGGGACTACTTCGGTGTACTTC; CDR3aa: CASSTGTTSVYF
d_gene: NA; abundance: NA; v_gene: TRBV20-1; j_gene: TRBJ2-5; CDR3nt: TGCAGTGCTAGTGTAGGGGAAGAGACCCAGTACTTC; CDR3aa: CSASVGEETQYF
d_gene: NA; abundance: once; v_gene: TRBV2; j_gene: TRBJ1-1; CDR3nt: TGTGCCAGCAGTGAGGCCGATGAAGCTTTCTTT; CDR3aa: CASSEADEAFF
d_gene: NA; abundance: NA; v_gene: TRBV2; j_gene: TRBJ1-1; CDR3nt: TGTGCCAGCAGCGAAGAACTTAACACTGAAGCTTTCTTT; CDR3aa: CASSEELNTEAFF
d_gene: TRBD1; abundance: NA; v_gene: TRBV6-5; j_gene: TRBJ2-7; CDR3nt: TGTGCCAGCAGGGCCGGACAGGGTGGCTACGAGCAGTACTTC; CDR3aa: CASRAGQGGYEQYF
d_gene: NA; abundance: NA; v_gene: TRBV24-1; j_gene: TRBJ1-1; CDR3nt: TGTGCCACCAGTGACGGGGGAACGGGAGCTTTCTTT; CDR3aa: CATSDGGTGAFF
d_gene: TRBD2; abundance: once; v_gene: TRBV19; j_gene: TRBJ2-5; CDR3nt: TGTGCCAGTAGTTCCCTAGCGGGGTGGGAGACCCAGTACTTC; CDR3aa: CASSSLAGWETQYF
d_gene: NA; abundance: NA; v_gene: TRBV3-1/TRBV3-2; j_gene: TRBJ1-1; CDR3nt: TGTGCCAGCAGCCAAAGGGGGGAGGGCGCGGCTTTCTTT; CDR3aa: CASSQRGEGAAFF
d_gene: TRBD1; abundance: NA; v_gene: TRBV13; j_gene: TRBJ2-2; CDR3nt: TGTGCCAGCAGCCCCGGGACAGGGGAGAACACCGGGGAGCTGTTTTTT; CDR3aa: CASSPGTGENTGELFF
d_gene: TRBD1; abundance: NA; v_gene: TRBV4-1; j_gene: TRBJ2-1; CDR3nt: TGCGCCAGCAGGGCGACGGGACAGAAAAATGAGCAGTTCTTC; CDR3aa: CASRATGQKNEQFF